A single sample is the source of the 31 T cell receptor beta chains below, sequenced in a study of cytomegalovirus exposure and HLA in healthy donors. This table comes from immunoSEQ multiplex PCR, and its TCRdb copy is limited to in-frame clones, with some not included. The sample lists 90,000 to 150,000 clones; roughly 90% were seen once. Sequencing was carried out using PBMCs. The receptors were gathered from a young woman in good health and CMV-seropositive.

The CDR3 here is CASDTPDRVSGTGELFF. CDR3 DNA sequence: TGTGCCAGCGACACCCCGGACAGGGTATCGGGCACCGGGGAGCTGTTTTTT. V usage is TRBV2 and J usage is TRBJ2-2; TRBD1 matches 8 bases. CDR1 is SNHLY and CDR2 is FYNNEI in the germline V gene. There are 17 residues in the CDR3. V trimming: 8 bases; J trimming: 4 bases; junction bases outside the gene matches: 15.

A single count supports this clone. The chain couples TRBV27 to TRBJ1-1, with a possible D match to TRBD1 (6 bases). The CDR3 is 14 residues long. V was pared by 4 bases and J by 5 bases, with 14 bases between. Germline CDR1 and CDR2: MNHEY and SMNVEV (reference sequence). The CDR3 coding sequence is TGTGCCAGCAGTTCGGGGGGCGCTTGGACTGAAGCTTTCTTT. It translates to CASSSGGAWTEAFF.

The J gene is TRBJ1-1, the V gene TRBV19; 7 nucleotides line up with TRBD1. Trimming took 9 bases from V and 5 from J; bases not matched to a gene: 9. The CDR3 contains 13 residues. Germline assignment: CDR1 LNHDA and CDR2 SQIVND (reference sequence). The CDR3 DNA reads TGTGCCAGCCTACTCACAGGGGATACTGAAGCTTTCTTT. Translating it yields CASLLTGDTEAFF.

V usage is TRBV30 and J usage is TRBJ2-2; 9 nucleotides agree with TRBD2. Per the germline V gene, CDR1 is GTSNPN and CDR2 is SVGIG (reference sequence). The ends lost 0 bases at V and 3 bases at J; junction bases unmatched: 8. CDR3 length: 17 residues. The CDR3 DNA reads TGTGCCTGGAGTGTACAGGTGACTAGCGGCTACACCGGGGAGCTGTTTTTT. It translates to CAWSVQVTSGYTGELFF.

The chain is built from TRBV5-4 and TRBJ2-7; maybe TRBD2 (7 bases). The germline gives CDR1 SGHNT, CDR2 YYREEE (reference sequence). The V end lost 0 bases, the J end lost 0 bases, and 13 bases lay between the germline ends. This CDR3 is built from 16 residues. This CDR3 is CASSLEGGGNSYEQYF. CDR3 nucleotides: TGTGCCAGCAGCTTGGAAGGCGGGGGCAACTCCTACGAGCAGTACTTC.

This clone came up once. A junction end diverges from the germline sequence, so it may reflect a read error. This sequence joins TRBV29-1 and TRBJ2-1; 7 bases line up with TRBD2. The length of the CDR3 is 15 residues. In germline, CDR1 is SQVTM, CDR2 ANQGSEA. CDR3 sequence: CSAEGRLARYNEQFF. DNA for the CDR3: TGCAGCGCTGAAGGGAGACTAGCACGGTACAATGAGCAGTTCTTC.

This sequence joins TRBV5-4 and TRBJ1-2; TRBD1 matches 7 bases. Per germline, CDR1 SGHNT and CDR2 YYREEE (reference sequence). This CDR3 comprises 14 residues. V lost 7 bases and J lost 4; bases outside the gene matches: 10. CDR3: CASQHRGEVYGYTF. The CDR3 DNA sequence: TGTGCCAGCCAGCACAGGGGAGAAGTCTATGGCTACACCTTC.

This chain connects TRBV6-5 to TRBJ1-1; D is possibly TRBD1 (5 bases). CDR1 MNHEY and CDR2 SVGAGI come from the germline V gene. CDR3 length: 14 amino acids. V lost 7 bases and J lost 0, with 12 bases in between. CDR3 amino acids: CASTPTGLNTEAFF. In DNA, the CDR3 is TGTGCCAGCACCCCTACAGGACTGAACACTGAAGCTTTCTTT.

The V gene is TRBV7-2, the J gene TRBJ2-7; D gene unclear. The length of the CDR3 is 15 residues. CDR1 and CDR2 (germline): SGHTA, FQGNSA. Trimming shortened V by 6 bases and J by 0 bases, and 15 bases separated the two germline ends. CDR3 residues: CASRGRLTSSYEQYF. Here the CDR3 DNA reads TGTGCCAGCAGGGGTCGACTTACGAGCTCCTACGAGCAGTACTTC.

The chain couples TRBV10-3 to TRBJ1-2; 8 bases fit TRBD1. The CDR3 totals 12 residues. V lost 4 bases and J lost 7; bases outside the gene matches: 2. The germline CDR1 and CDR2 sequences are ENHRY and SYGVKD. This CDR3 reads CAISAGGFGYTF. In nucleotides, the CDR3 is TGTGCCATCAGTGCAGGGGGCTTTGGCTACACCTTC.

This chain joins TRBV6-5 and TRBJ2-1; the D gene is possibly TRBD1 (5 bases). This CDR3 is 13 amino acids long. The V end was cut by 9 bases, the J end by 3 bases, with 12 bases between. Germline assignment: CDR1 MNHEY and CDR2 SVGAGI. The CDR3 region is CARSGHYYNEQFF. The DNA of the CDR3 is TGTGCCAGATCCGGACATTACTACAATGAGCAGTTCTTC.

The genes are TRBV7-6 and TRBJ1-1, with 12 bases lining up with TRBD1. V was pared by 4 bases and J by 8 bases, with 5 bases of the junction left unmatched. Per germline, CDR1 SGHVS and CDR2 FNYEAQ. The length of the CDR3 is 14 residues. In nucleotides, the CDR3 is TGTGCCAGCAGCTCCCCGGGACAGGGGGCAGAAGCTTTCTTT. Protein: CASSSPGQGAEAFF.

This chain uses TRBV9 with TRBJ2-1; D possibly corresponds to TRBD2 (6 bases). This CDR3 has 15 amino acids. Germline V gives CDR1 SGDLS, CDR2 YYNGEE. V gave up 6 bases and J gave up 5 bases, with 18 bases separating them. The CDR3 here is CASTLTAGIHNEQFF. The CDR3 coding sequence is TGTGCCAGCACTTTGACCGCGGGGATCCACAATGAGCAGTTCTTC.

V usage is TRBV6-1 and J usage is TRBJ1-4; D is unresolved. This CDR3 region has 13 residues. Deletions cut 3 bases from V and 5 bases from J, with 7 bases between. Germline V gene data show CDR1 as MNHNS and CDR2 as SASEGT. CDR3: CASSETGNEKLFF. The CDR3 nucleotides read TGTGCCAGCAGTGAGACGGGGAATGAAAAACTGTTTTTT.

The J gene is TRBJ2-3, the V gene TRBV4-1; 11 bases align to TRBD2. Per the germline V gene, CDR1 is MGHRA and CDR2 is YSYEKL. The CDR3 is 15 amino acids. With 4 bases clipped from V and 5 bases from J, the junction kept 5 bases outside the gene matches. The CDR3 sequence is CASSLLAGGVDTQYF. In DNA, the CDR3 is TGCGCCAGCAGCCTCCTAGCGGGGGGAGTAGATACGCAGTATTTT.

CDR3 nucleotides: TGCGCCAGCAAAGCGACAGGTCTCAACACTGAAGCTTTCTTT. It is translated as CASKATGLNTEAFF. The J gene is TRBJ1-1, the V gene TRBV5-1; TRBD1 might be the D (6 bases). Per the germline V gene, CDR1 is SGHRS and CDR2 is YFSETQ. V lost 6 bases and J 2 bases, leaving 14 bases between the germline ends. This CDR3 spans 14 amino acids.

The gene calls are TRBV9 and TRBJ2-5, with D maybe TRBD2 (6 bases). The CDR3 runs to 13 residues. The V gene lost 0 bases and the J gene lost 5 bases, with 8 bases spanning the gap. Germline assignment: CDR1 SGDLS and CDR2 YYNGEE. The CDR3 coding sequence is TGTGCCAGCAGCGTAGCTAGCGTGGAGACCCAGTACTTC. Its translation: CASSVASVETQYF. The full variable domain, with the rest looked up from reference TRBV9 and TRBJ2-5, is DSGVTQTPKHLITATGQRVTLRCSPRSGDLSVYWYQQSLDQGLQFLIQYYNGEERAKGNILERFSAQQFPDLHSELNLSSLELGDSALYFCASSVASVETQYFGPGTRLLVL.

This clone was seen a few times. V usage is TRBV4-1 and J usage is TRBJ2-7, with D tentatively TRBD1 (5 bases). V gave up 5 bases and J gave up 0 bases, with 8 bases separating them. Germline CDR1 and CDR2: MGHRA and YSYEKL. The CDR3 runs to 13 residues. CDR3 nucleotide sequence: TGCGCCAGCAGCTCTGGGGCCTCCTACGAGCAGTACTTC. Its protein product is CASSSGASYEQYF.

The J gene is TRBJ2-1, the V gene TRBV4-2, with D tentatively TRBD2 (5 bases). Germline lookup yields CDR1 LGHNA and CDR2 YNFKEQ. The ends were cut back, 1 base at V and 0 bases at J, with 10 bases in the middle. There are 16 residues in the CDR3. CDR3 nucleotides: TGTGCCAGCAGCCAAGCGGAGACTATCTCCTACAATGAGCAGTTCTTC. It codes for CASSQAETISYNEQFF.

Points on this clone: A junction end diverges from the germline sequence, so it may reflect a read error. The chain combines TRBV6-1 with TRBJ1-2, with 7 bases aligning to TRBD1. Germline values: CDR1 MNHNS, CDR2 SASEGT. This CDR3 contains 15 residues. The DNA for the CDR3 is TGTGCCAGCAGAGAAGCGGGACAGCCTAACTATGGCTACACCTTC. Protein sequence: CASREAGQPNYGYTF.

J is TRBJ1-5 and V is TRBV6-5; no clear D gene. Germline V gene sequence: CDR1 MNHEY, CDR2 SVGAGI. V was pared by 0 bases and J by 0 bases, with 6 bases between. The length of the CDR3 is 15 residues. CDR3 bases: TGTGCCAGCAGTTACTCGGGCACTAGCAATCAGCCCCAGCATTTT. Translating gives CASSYSGTSNQPQHF.

This chain joins TRBV7-9 and TRBJ2-1, with a tentative D call TRBD1 (6 bases). The V end was cut by 5 bases, the J end by 4 bases, with 6 bases between. CDR3 size: 12 residues. Germline V gene lookup returns CDR1 SEHNR and CDR2 FQNEAQ (reference sequence). The CDR3 loop reads CASSTGYNEQFF. The CDR3 DNA follows: TGTGCCAGCAGCACAGGGTACAATGAGCAGTTCTTC.

This chain connects TRBV4-1 to TRBJ1-4; D possibly corresponds to TRBD1 (6 bases). V was cut by 4 bases and J by 5 bases, with 17 bases left in between. Germline V gene sequence: CDR1 MGHRA, CDR2 YSYEKL. This CDR3 is 16 amino acids long. CDR3 nucleotides: TGCGCCAGCAGCCCTCCCGGCGACAGGAGGAATGAAAAACTGTTTTTT. Encoded protein: CASSPPGDRRNEKLFF.

The CDR3 loop reads CASRFGPGGAEGYTF. CDR3 nucleotide sequence: TGCGCCAGCAGATTTGGACCAGGGGGCGCGGAAGGCTACACCTTC. This chain links TRBV5-1 with TRBJ1-2; 8 nucleotides match TRBD1. V lost 5 bases to trimming and J lost 8 bases; unmatched junction nucleotides: 14. The CDR3 extends over 15 amino acids. The germline V gene has CDR1 SGHRS and CDR2 YFSETQ.

The rearrangement links TRBV13 to TRBJ1-2; 7 nucleotides line up with TRBD1. V was clipped by 5 bases and J by 4 bases; unmatched bases: 10. The CDR3 sequence is 15 residues long. Germline V gives CDR1 PRHDT, CDR2 FYEKMQ (reference sequence). In nucleotides, the CDR3 is TGTGCCAGCAGCCTGAGGGGGCACCCCCTCTATGGCTACACCTTC. Protein sequence: CASSLRGHPLYGYTF.

This chain links TRBV27 with TRBJ2-2; 9 nucleotides align to TRBD1. J was trimmed by 4 bases and V by 6 bases; bases with no gene match: 15. The CDR3 is 18 amino acids. Germline V lookup: CDR1 MNHEY, CDR2 SMNVEV (reference sequence). The CDR3 spells CASSRHRGPGKITGELFF. The CDR3 bases are TGTGCCAGCAGCCGTCACAGGGGGCCCGGGAAGATCACCGGGGAGCTGTTTTTT.

The rearrangement uses TRBV10-3 and TRBJ2-7; D perhaps matches TRBD1 (6 bases). Germline CDR1 ENHRY, CDR2 SYGVKD. Trimming stripped 0 bases from V and 2 bases from J, with 11 bases between. The CDR3 spans 15 residues. The CDR3 loop reads CAISESTAGAYEQYF. The CDR3 nucleotides read TGTGCCATCAGTGAGTCCACGGCAGGGGCCTACGAGCAGTACTTC.

The chain uses TRBV6-5 and TRBJ1-2; D is uncertain. The CDR3 extends over 15 amino acids. With 2 bases removed from V and 3 bases from J, the gap between germline ends came to 13 bases. Germline values: CDR1 MNHEY, CDR2 SVGAGI. The CDR3 region has the DNA TGTGCCAGCAGTTACGGTTCCGAGGCGTACTATGGCTACACCTTC. This encodes CASSYGSEAYYGYTF.

The V gene is TRBV6-1, the J gene TRBJ2-6; maybe TRBD1 (6 bases). The CDR3 runs 15 residues. V lost 2 bases, J lost 1 base, and 6 bases lay in between. Germline CDR1 MNHNS, CDR2 SASEGT. This CDR3 is CASSEQGSGANVLTF. In DNA form, the CDR3 reads TGTGCCAGCAGTGAACAGGGGTCTGGGGCCAACGTCCTGACTTTC.

This clone was seen just once. The chain employs TRBV27 and TRBJ1-5; D gene ambiguous. V gave up 3 bases and J gave up 4 bases, with 13 bases separating them. Germline V gene lookup returns CDR1 MNHEY and CDR2 SMNVEV (reference sequence). The CDR3 consists of 15 residues. CDR3 nucleotides: TGTGCCAGCAGTTTGGGAGGGCATGGGAATCAGCCCCAGCATTTT. It translates to CASSLGGHGNQPQHF.

The chain carries TRBV5-1 and TRBJ1-6, with a possible D match to TRBD1 (5 bases). The CDR3 runs to 14 residues. V was trimmed by 2 bases and J by 8 bases, leaving 11 bases between them. Germline CDR1 is SGHRS and CDR2 is YFSETQ. The CDR3 spells CASSLGEGYSPLHF. CDR3 bases: TGCGCCAGCAGCTTAGGGGAGGGCTATTCACCCCTCCACTTT.